These 8 T cell receptor beta chains were sequenced from one sample in a study of blood T cell repertoires in COVID-19. Assay used: immunoSEQ multiplex PCR; TCRdb lists only in-frame clones, some missing. This sample has 120,000 or so clones; about 80% occur once, and the top ten carry 3.8%. Input material: peripheral blood. The source of these receptors is a woman aged 50 to 60 with acute or convalescent COVID-19.

The V and J genes are TRBV10-3 and TRBJ1-6, with unresolved D. Trimming removed 0 bases from V and 11 bases from J, with 11 bases in between. Germline V lookup: CDR1 ENHRY, CDR2 SYGVKD. The CDR3 extends over 14 amino acids. The CDR3 nucleotides read TGTGCCATCAGTGAGTCGTTCCGGGAGACACCCCTCCACTTT. Translating it yields CAISESFRETPLHF.

The chain combines TRBV7-9 with TRBJ2-7; TRBD2 is a possible D gene (5 bases). This CDR3 contains 12 residues. The germline V gene has CDR1 SEHNR and CDR2 FQNEAQ (reference sequence). V was trimmed by 5 bases and J by 3 bases, leaving 8 bases between them. This chain's CDR3 is CASSDGLYEQYF. The CDR3 DNA reads TGTGCCAGCAGCGACGGACTCTACGAGCAGTACTTC. The full variable domain, with the rest looked up from reference TRBV7-9 and TRBJ2-7, is DTGVSQNPRHKITKRGQNVTFRCDPISEHNRLYWYRQTLGQGPEFLTYFQNEAQLEKSRLLSDRFSAERPKGSFSTLEIQRTEQGDSAMYLCASSDGLYEQYFGPGTRLTVT.

This clone was found a few times. The chain carries TRBV10-2 and TRBJ2-3, with D unresolved. Deletions cut 8 bases from V and 2 bases from J, with 17 bases between. Per germline, CDR1 WSHSY and CDR2 SAAADI. The CDR3 length is 15 residues. The CDR3 spells CASLQTTLTTDTQYF. The DNA of the CDR3 is TGCGCCAGCCTACAGACGACGCTAACCACAGATACGCAGTATTTT.

The rearrangement joins TRBV5-1 to TRBJ2-1; possibly TRBD1 for D (6 bases). Germline CDR1 and CDR2: SGHRS and YFSETQ. Trimming stripped 3 bases from V and 5 bases from J, with 12 bases between. There are 14 residues in the CDR3. CDR3 loop: CASSSGADNNEQFF. The CDR3 DNA follows: TGCGCCAGCAGCTCAGGGGCTGACAACAATGAGCAGTTCTTC. Based on the CDR3 plus reference TRBV5-1 and TRBJ2-1, the full variable domain is KAGVTQTPRYLIKTRGQQVTLSCSPISGHRSVSWYQQTPGQGLQFLFEYFSETQRNKGNFPGRFSGRQFSNSRSEMNVSTLELGDSALYLCASSSGADNNEQFFGPGTRLTVL.

The chain combines TRBV27 with TRBJ2-1; a possible D gene is TRBD2 (6 bases). Per the germline V gene, CDR1 is MNHEY and CDR2 is SMNVEV (reference sequence). The CDR3 is 14 residues long. The V and J ends lost 5 bases and 7 bases respectively, with 15 bases between them. As DNA, the CDR3 is TGTGCCAGCAGTGGTAGCGGCCGGAGGAATGAGCAGTTCTTC. Translation gives CASSGSGRRNEQFF.

Here the CDR3 DNA reads TGCGCCAGCATAGCCGGGACAGGAGGAGATACGCAGTATTTT. As protein: CASIAGTGGDTQYF. The chain is built from TRBV5-1 and TRBJ2-3, with TRBD1 identical over 8 bases. The germline V gene encodes CDR1 SGHRS and CDR2 YFSETQ. Germline trimming cut 6 bases from V and 5 bases from J; bases unmatched to any gene: 8. The CDR3 contains 14 residues.

The chain uses TRBV9 and TRBJ2-3; 12 bases are shared with TRBD1. Germline V CDR1 and CDR2: SGDLS, YYNGEE. The CDR3 is made up of 16 amino acids. The V segment lost 4 bases and the J segment 1 base; nucleotides outside the gene matches: 4. The CDR3, as DNA: TGTGCCAGCAGCTCGGGACAGGGGGCTGGCACAGATACGCAGTATTTT. It yields the protein CASSSGQGAGTDTQYF.

The rearrangement uses TRBV27 and TRBJ1-1; tentative D call: TRBD1 (6 bases). The CDR3 runs to 13 residues. Per germline, CDR1 MNHEY and CDR2 SMNVEV (reference sequence). The germline V and J ends were trimmed by 6 bases and 2 bases, with 10 bases remaining between them. CDR3 residues: CASRWGPNTEAFF. As DNA, the CDR3 is TGTGCCAGCAGATGGGGGCCTAACACTGAAGCTTTCTTT.